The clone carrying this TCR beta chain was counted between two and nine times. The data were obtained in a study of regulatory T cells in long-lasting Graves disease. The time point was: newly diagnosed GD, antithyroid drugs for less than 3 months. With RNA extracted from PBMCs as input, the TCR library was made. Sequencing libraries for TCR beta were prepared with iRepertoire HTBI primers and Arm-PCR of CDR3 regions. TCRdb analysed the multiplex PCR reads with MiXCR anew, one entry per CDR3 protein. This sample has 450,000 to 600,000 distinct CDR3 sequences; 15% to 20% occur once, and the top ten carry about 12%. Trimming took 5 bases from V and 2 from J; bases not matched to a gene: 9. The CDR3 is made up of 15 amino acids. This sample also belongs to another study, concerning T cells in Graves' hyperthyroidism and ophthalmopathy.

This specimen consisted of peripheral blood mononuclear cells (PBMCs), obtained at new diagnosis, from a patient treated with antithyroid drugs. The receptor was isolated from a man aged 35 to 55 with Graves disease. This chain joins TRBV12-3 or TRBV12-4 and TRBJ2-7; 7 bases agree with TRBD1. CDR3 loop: CASSPLQGPTYEQYF. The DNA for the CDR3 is TGTGCCAGCAGTCCATTACAGGGGCCAACCTACGAGCAGTACTTC.